This T cell receptor (beta chain) originates from a study of T cells in localized non-small cell lung cancer (dated by TCRdb to 2020 to 2022). Regarding the research as a whole: Comparing tumors with uninvolved tumor-adjacent lungs, the study looked at the T cell repertoires of over 200 patients with early-stage NSCLC. All 220 or so NSCLC patients in the cohort were treatment-naive and had localized lung tumors that were resected. NSCLC patients had a mean age of approximately 66 years, and approximately 140 were male and 85 to 110 female.

In the case of this clone: Its cognate antigen has yet to be identified. No quality values exist for individual bases; no much larger clone is one base distant.

Summary of the overall study and its limitations: Higher blood T cell density associated with longer overall survival, while higher adjacent-lung clonality associated with shorter survival. Multi-region tumor sequencing was not performed, so intratumor heterogeneity could not be excluded. Because the study design was exploratory, TCR variables were selected using unadjusted p-values without false-discovery rate correction. Uninvolved tumor-adjacent lung showed the highest T cell clonality, higher than tumor, which suggests more focused antigenic responses in the uninvolved tumor-adjacent lung. A median of 57 of the top 100 tumor clones turned up in the paired uninvolved adjacent lung, and 25 to 35 of those clones also ranked among the top 100 of that same adjacent lung.

From cysteine to phenylalanine, the CDR3 is 13 amino acids long. Only CDR3 DNA is held: 39 bases, read in frame from base 1. Deletion took 0 bases off V and 4 bases off J, with a span of 4 bases between the germline ends. CDR1 and CDR2 were assigned from the germline V gene as MNHEY and SVGAGI. TCR beta CDR3 regions were sequenced from DNA using the immunoSEQ Assay. Per the authors' processing: To compute T cell density, TCR beta template counts were normalized to usable DNA, which was estimated by amplifying housekeeping genes. Richness was estimated using the preseqR package, with extrapolation to 400,000 templates for PBMC samples and to 120,000 templates for tissue samples. Clonality was defined by subtracting Pielou's evenness from one. Differential abundance testing on productive amino-acid clonotypes, with a minimum total count of 5 and an alpha of 0.1, was used to identify tissue-enriched TCRs. The Jaccard Index and the Morisita Overlap Index were used to measure how much the repertoires overlapped between compartments. GLIPH grouped TCR beta CDR3s together with public tetramer-defined viral CDR3s, and a viral motif had to include at least three viral sequences and show V-gene enrichment. What TCRdb holds here is the immuneACCESS table cut down to in-frame rearrangements. Part of the clones is not present; checked against another copy, under half of the missing clones reflect an unresolved V gene, and the others are unexplained. V and J calls and clone size are given by that table; D and trimming were obtained from the DNA. In all, the sample holds fewer than 100,000 clones, and approximately 88% of those were seen once. Of the sample, around 15% falls within the top ten clones.

At diagnosis, peripheral blood, uninvolved tumor-adjacent lung and tumor were collected and stored as a combination of fresh-frozen and FFPE material. For TCR repertoire profiling, the blood samples were analyzed as peripheral blood mononuclear cells. The rearrangement joined TRBV6-5 to TRBJ1-3, with no reliable assignment of the D segment. The receptor's source is a man aged 40 to 75 with stage I squamous cell lung carcinoma. This sample comprised peripheral blood, obtained before any cancer treatment. The CDR3 loop reads CASSYSKGNTIYF. The DNA is TGTGCCAGCAGTTACTCGAAAGGAAACACCATATATTTT.